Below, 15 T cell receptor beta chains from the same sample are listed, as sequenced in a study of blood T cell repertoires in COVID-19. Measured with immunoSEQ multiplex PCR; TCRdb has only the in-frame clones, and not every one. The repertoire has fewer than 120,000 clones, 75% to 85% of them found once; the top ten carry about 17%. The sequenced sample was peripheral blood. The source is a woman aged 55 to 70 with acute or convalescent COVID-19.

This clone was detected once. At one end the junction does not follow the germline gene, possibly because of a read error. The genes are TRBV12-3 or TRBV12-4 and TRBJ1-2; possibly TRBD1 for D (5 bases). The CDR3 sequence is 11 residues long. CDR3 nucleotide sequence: TGTGCCAGCAGTTTCACAGGTACACTGTCCTTC. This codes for CASSFTGTLSF.

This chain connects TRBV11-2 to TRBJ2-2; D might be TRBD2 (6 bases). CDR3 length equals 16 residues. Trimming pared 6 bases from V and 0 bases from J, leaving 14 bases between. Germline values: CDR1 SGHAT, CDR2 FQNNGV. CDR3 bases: TGTGCCAGCAGGACCTTGGGGGGACCGAACACCGGGGAGCTGTTTTTT. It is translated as CASRTLGGPNTGELFF.

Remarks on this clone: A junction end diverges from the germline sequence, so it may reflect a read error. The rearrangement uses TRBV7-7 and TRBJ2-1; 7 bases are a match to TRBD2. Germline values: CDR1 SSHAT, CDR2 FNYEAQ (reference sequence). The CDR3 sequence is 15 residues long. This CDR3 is CASSDRPAGRDEQFF. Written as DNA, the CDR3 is TGTGCTAGCAGCGACAGACCAGCGGGGCGGGATGAGCAGTTCTTC.

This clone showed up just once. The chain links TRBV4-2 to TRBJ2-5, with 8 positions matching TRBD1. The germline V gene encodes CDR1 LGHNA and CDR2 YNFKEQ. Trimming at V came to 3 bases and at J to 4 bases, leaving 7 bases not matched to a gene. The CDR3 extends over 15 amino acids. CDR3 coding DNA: TGTGCCAGCAGCCAGGAAACAGGGGGAGGAGAGACCCAGTACTTC. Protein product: CASSQETGGGETQYF.

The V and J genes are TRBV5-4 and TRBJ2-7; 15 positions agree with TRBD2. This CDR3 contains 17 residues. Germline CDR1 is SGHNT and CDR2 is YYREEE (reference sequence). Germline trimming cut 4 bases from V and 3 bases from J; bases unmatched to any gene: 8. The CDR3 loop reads CASSSPGTSGGFYEQYF. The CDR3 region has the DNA TGTGCCAGCAGCAGCCCCGGGACTAGCGGGGGGTTCTACGAGCAGTACTTC.

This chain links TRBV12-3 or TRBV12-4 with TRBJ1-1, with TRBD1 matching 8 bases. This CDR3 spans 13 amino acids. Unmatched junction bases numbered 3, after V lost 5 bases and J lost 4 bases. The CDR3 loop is CASSPGGGTEAFF. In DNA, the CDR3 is TGTGCCAGCAGTCCAGGGGGCGGCACTGAAGCTTTCTTT.

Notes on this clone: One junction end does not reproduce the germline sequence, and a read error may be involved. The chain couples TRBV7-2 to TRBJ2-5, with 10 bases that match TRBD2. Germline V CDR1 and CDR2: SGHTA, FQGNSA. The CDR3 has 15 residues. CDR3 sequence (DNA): TGTGCCAGCAGCCTAGCGGGGGCACTCCAAGAGACCCAGTACTTC. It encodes CASSLAGALQETQYF.

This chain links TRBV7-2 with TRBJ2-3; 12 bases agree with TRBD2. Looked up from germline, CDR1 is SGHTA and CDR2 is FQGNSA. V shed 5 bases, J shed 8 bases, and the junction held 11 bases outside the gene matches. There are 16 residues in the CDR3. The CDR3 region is CASSVAGTSGQITQYF. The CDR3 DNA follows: TGTGCCAGCAGCGTTGCCGGGACTAGCGGGCAAATTACGCAGTATTTT.

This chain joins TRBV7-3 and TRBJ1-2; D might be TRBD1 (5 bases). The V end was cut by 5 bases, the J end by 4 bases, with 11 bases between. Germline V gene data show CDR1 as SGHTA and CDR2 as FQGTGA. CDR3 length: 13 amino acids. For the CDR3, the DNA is TGTGCCAGCAGCGATGACAGTGCCTATGGCTACACCTTC. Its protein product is CASSDDSAYGYTF.

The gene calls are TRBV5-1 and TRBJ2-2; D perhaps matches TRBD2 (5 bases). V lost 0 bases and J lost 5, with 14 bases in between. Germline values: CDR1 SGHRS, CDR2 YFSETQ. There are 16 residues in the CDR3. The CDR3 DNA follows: TGCGCCAGCAGCTTGGACGTCGGGGTGGGGACCGGGGAGCTGTTTTTT. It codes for CASSLDVGVGTGELFF.

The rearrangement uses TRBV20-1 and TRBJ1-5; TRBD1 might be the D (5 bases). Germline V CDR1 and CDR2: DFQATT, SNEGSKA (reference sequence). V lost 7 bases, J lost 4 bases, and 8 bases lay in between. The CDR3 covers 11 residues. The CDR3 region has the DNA TGCAGTGGTCAGGGAAATCAGCCCCAGCATTTT. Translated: CSGQGNQPQHF.

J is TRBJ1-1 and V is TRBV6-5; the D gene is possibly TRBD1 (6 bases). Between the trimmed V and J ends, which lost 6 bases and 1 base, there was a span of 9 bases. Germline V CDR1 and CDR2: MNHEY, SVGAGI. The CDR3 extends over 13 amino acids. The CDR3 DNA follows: TGTGCCAGCAGGGACAGTCAGAACACTGAAGCTTTCTTT. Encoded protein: CASRDSQNTEAFF.

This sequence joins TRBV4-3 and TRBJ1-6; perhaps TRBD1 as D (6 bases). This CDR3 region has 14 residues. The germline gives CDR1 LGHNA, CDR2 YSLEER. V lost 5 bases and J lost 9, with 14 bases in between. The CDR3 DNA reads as TGCGCCAGCAGCTTTAGGGGGGAGGGTTCACCCCTCCACTTT. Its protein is CASSFRGEGSPLHF.

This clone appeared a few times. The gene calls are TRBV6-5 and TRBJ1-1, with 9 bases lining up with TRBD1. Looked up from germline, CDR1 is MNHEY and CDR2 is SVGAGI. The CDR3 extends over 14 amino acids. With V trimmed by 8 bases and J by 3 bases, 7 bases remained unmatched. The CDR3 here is CASRIGQGYTEAFF. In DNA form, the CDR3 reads TGTGCCAGCCGCATCGGACAGGGGTACACTGAAGCTTTCTTT.

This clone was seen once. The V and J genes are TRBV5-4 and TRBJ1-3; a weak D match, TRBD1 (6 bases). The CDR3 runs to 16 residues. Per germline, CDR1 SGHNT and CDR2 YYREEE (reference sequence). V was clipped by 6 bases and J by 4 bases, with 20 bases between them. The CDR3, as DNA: TGTGCCAGCACACCTGGTGGGGGGGCATCGGGAAACACCATATATTTT. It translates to CASTPGGGASGNTIYF.